This TCR beta chain was sequenced in a study of radiotherapy plus CTLA-4 blockade in lung cancer. Study as a whole: Around 18% of enrolled patients responded objectively, and around 30% had disease control.

Points on this clone: The antigen is undetermined.

Germline V lookup: CDR1 KGHSH, CDR2 LQKENI. V lost 2 bases and J lost 6; bases outside the gene matches: 6. The CDR3 spans 14 residues. Notes on the study in general: In blood, tumor-derived TCR clones expanded after radiotherapy plus ipilimumab.

Enrolled patients, whose metastatic non-small-cell lung cancer was chemo-refractory, received focal radiation plus CTLA-4 blockade with ipilimumab. Clones were read by immunoSEQ multiplex PCR, and TCRdb kept only the in-frame ones, dropping some. The data hold 75,000 to 100,000 clones, with approximately 86% observed a single time. The clonotype originates from a human donor with non-small cell lung cancer that progressed on radiotherapy plus ipilimumab. The chain employs TRBV18 and TRBJ2-7, with 8 bases aligning to TRBD1. The input for sequencing was peripheral blood, taken from a patient treated with radiotherapy plus ipilimumab. Here the CDR3 reads CASSPAWTGLEQYF. The CDR3 DNA reads TGTGCCAGCTCACCAGCATGGACAGGGCTCGAGCAGTACTTC.